The clone carrying this TCR beta chain was seen more than once but under ten times. This entry belongs to a study of blood T cells in healthy people across ages. Sample-barcoded 5' priming and a J-beta primer mix drove a second PCR of roughly 7 to 11 cycles. TCRdb analysed the 5' RACE reads with MiXCR anew, one entry per CDR3 protein. The table has some 1.4 million distinct CDR3 sequences, roughly 45% seen once. V was pared by 7 bases and J by 3 bases, with 8 bases between. The germline V gene has CDR1 SGHRS and CDR2 YFSETQ. This CDR3 contains 11 residues. This sequence joins TRBV5-1 and TRBJ2-7, with D unresolved. Sequencing input: blood. This TCR derives from a woman under 30 in good health. DNA of the CDR3: TGCGCCAGCGGCGTAGACTACGAGCAGTACTTC. It translates to CASGVDYEQYF.